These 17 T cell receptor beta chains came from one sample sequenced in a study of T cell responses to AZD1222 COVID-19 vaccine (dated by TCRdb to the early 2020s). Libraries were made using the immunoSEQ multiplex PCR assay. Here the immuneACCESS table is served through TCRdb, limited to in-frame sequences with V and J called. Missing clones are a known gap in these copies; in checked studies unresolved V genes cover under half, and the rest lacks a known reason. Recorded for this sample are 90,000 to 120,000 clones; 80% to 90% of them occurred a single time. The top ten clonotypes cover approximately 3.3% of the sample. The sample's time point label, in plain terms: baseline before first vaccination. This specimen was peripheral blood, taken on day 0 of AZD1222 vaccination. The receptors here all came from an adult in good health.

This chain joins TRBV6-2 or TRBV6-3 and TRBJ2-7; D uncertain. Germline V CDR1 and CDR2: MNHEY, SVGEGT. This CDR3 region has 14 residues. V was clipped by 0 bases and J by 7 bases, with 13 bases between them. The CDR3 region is CASSYSPTPGEQYF. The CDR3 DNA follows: TGTGCCAGCAGTTACTCTCCAACTCCCGGGGAGCAGTACTTC.

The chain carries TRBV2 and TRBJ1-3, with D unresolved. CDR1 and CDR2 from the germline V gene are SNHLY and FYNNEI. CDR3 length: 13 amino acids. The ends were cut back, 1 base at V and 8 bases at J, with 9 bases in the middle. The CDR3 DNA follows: TGTGCCAGCAGTGAAGATCGGAAATACACCATATATTTT. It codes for CASSEDRKYTIYF.

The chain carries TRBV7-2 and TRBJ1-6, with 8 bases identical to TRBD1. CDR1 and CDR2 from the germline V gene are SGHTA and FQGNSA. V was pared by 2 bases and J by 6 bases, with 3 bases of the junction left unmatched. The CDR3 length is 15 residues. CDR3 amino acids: CASSLRQGSNSPLHF. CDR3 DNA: TGTGCCAGCAGCTTAAGACAGGGGAGTAATTCACCCCTCCACTTT.

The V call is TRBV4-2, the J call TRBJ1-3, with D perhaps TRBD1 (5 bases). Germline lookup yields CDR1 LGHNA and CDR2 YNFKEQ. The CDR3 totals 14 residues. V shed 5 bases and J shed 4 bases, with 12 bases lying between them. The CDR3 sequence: CASSARGGGNTIYF. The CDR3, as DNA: TGTGCCAGCAGCGCTCGTGGGGGGGGAAACACCATATATTTT.

This CDR3 reads CAISEALAGGTDTQYF. DNA for the CDR3: TGTGCCATCAGCGAGGCGCTAGCGGGGGGCACAGATACGCAGTATTTT. The V call is TRBV10-3, the J call TRBJ2-3; 10 bases are shared with TRBD2. CDR3 length: 16 amino acids. J lost 1 base, V lost 6 bases, and 7 bases had no gene match. Germline CDR1 ENHRY, CDR2 SYGVKD.

The CDR3 nucleotides read TGTGCCAGCAGTGAAGCGGGGGTTGCGGGTGAAAAACTGTTTTTT. This encodes CASSEAGVAGEKLFF. The chain carries TRBV6-1 and TRBJ1-4, with a weak D call TRBD1 (5 bases). CDR3 size: 15 residues. The germline gives CDR1 MNHNS, CDR2 SASEGT. The germline V and J ends were trimmed by 0 bases and 7 bases, with 12 bases remaining between them.

The CDR3 sequence is CASSTGVGYGYTF. In DNA, the CDR3 is TGTGCCAGCAGCACAGGGGTGGGCTATGGCTACACCTTC. This chain joins TRBV28 and TRBJ1-2; 7 bases match TRBD1. The CDR3 is 13 amino acids. V lost 6 bases to trimming and J lost 4 bases; unmatched junction nucleotides: 5. The germline gives CDR1 MDHEN, CDR2 SYDVKM.

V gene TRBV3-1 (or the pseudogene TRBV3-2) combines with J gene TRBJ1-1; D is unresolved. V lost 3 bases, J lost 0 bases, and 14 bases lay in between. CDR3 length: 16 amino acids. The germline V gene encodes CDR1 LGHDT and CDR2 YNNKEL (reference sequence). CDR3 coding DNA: TGTGCCAGCAGCCATTTGTTGCGGAGTATGAACACTGAAGCTTTCTTT. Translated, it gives CASSHLLRSMNTEAFF.

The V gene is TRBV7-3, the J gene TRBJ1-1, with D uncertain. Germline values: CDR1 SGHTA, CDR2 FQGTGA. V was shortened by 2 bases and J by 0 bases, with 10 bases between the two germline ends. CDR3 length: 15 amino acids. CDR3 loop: CASSLGRIMNTEAFF. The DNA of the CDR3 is TGTGCCAGCAGCTTAGGGCGGATCATGAACACTGAAGCTTTCTTT.

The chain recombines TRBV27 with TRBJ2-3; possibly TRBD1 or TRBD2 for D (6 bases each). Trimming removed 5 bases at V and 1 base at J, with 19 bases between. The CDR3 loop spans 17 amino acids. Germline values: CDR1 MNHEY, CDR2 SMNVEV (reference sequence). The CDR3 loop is CASSNTGGALGTDTQYF. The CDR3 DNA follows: TGTGCCAGCAGTAATACCGGGGGCGCCCTCGGCACAGATACGCAGTATTTT.

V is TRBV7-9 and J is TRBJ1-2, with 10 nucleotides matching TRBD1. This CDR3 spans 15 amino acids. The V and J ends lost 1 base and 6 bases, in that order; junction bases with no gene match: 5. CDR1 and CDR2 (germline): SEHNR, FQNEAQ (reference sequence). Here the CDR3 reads CASSLDGTGEDGYTF. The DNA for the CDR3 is TGTGCCAGCAGCTTAGACGGGACAGGGGAAGATGGCTACACCTTC.

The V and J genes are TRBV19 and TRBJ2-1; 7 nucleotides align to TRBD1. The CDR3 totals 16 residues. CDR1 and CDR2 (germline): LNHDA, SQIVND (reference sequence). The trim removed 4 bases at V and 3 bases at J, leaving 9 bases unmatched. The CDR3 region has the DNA TGTGCCAGTAGTAGGGTGGACAGGCGATACTACAATGAGCAGTTCTTC. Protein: CASSRVDRRYYNEQFF.

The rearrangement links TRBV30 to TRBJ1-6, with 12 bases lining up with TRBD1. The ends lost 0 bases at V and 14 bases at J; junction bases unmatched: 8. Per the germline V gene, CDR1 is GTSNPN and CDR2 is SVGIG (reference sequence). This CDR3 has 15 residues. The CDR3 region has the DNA TGTGCCTGGAGTGTACGGCCGGGACAGGGGGCAACCCTCCACTTT. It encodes CAWSVRPGQGATLHF.

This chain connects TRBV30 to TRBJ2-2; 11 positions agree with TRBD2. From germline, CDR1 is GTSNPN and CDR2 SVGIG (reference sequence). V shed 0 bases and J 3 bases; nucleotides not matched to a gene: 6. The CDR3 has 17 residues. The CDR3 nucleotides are TGTGCCTGGAGTGTACTGGCTAGCGGGGGGTACACCGGGGAGCTGTTTTTT. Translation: CAWSVLASGGYTGELFF.

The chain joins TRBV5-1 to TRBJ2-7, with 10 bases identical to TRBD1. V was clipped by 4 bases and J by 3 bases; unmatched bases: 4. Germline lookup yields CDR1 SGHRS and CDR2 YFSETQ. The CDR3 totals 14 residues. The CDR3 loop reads CASSTGDRGYEQYF. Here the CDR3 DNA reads TGCGCCAGCAGCACCGGGGACAGGGGCTACGAGCAGTACTTC.

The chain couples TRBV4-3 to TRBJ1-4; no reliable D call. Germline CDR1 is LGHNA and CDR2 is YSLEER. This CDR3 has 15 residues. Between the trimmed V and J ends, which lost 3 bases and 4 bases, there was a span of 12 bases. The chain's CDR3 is CASSQSGFVNEKLFF. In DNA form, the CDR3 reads TGCGCCAGCAGCCAGTCGGGATTTGTTAATGAAAAACTGTTTTTT.

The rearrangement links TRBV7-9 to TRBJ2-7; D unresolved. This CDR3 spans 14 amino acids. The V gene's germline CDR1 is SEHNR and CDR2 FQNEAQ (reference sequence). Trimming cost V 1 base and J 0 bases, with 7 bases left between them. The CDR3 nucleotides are TGTGCCAGCAGCTTAGGGGTCAGCTCCTACGAGCAGTACTTC. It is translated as CASSLGVSSYEQYF.